The rows below give T cell receptor beta chains drawn from one sample of a study of cytomegalovirus exposure and HLA in healthy donors. Measured with immunoSEQ multiplex PCR; TCRdb has only the in-frame clones, and not every one. This sample has 57,000 or so clones; roughly 90% occur once, and the top ten carry around 2.2%. Sequenced material: PBMCs. The receptor source for this set is a young woman in good health and CMV-seronegative. Both conserved end residues are part of each CDR3.

>TRBJ2-1|TRBV30|14
CAWNLLADNNEQFF
>TRBJ2-7|TRBV29-1|12
CSVELAGVEQYF
>TRBJ1-2|TRBV10-3|13
CAITEGQNYGYTF
>TRBJ2-7|TRBV5-1|15
CASTPGALTSYEQYF
>TRBJ2-1|TRBV5-1|11
CASSAQNEQFF
>TRBJ2-2|TRBV27|16
CASSLRLAGGAGELFF
>TRBJ1-2|TRBV28|15
CASSFQQVPTYGYTF
>TRBJ2-1|TRBV2|12
CASSGDSGEQFF
>TRBJ1-1|TRBV29-1|16
CSAEDRARPGSREAFF
>TRBJ1-2|TRBV6-1|15
CASSEPGQGVYGYTF
>TRBJ1-3|TRBV5-1|15
CASSSDRGRGNTIYF
>TRBJ2-1|TRBV27|15
CASSWGVGTSNEQFF
>TRBJ1-2|TRBV19|13
CASSLMTGYGYTF
>TRBJ2-7|TRBV7-3|13
CASSWGPSYEQYF
>TRBJ1-1|TRBV7-2|16
CASSTPGQGMNTEAFF
>TRBJ2-7|TRBV5-1|15
CASSPSGTGAYEQYF
>TRBJ1-4|TRBV30|11
CAWSGTEKLFF
>TRBJ2-7|TRBV6-5|15
CASSFGLAGGYEQYF
>TRBJ1-5|TRBV28|14
CASSFTQQDRPQHF
>TRBJ2-2|TRBV5-1|16
CASSANQGAGTGELFF
>TRBJ2-5|TRBV4-1|14
CASSQIGGAETQYF
>TRBJ2-1|TRBV19|16
CASMAGGGASYNEQFF
>TRBJ1-3|TRBV6-1|16
CASSEAAQSSGNTIYF